These 20 T cell receptor beta chains came from one sample sequenced in a study of blood T cell repertoires in COVID-19. Some clones are missing from TCRdb's copy, which holds only in-frame ones; the method was immunoSEQ multiplex PCR. The data contain some 350,000 clones, 80% to 90% of them singletons. Material: PBMCs or T cells enriched from blood (not recorded which). These TCRs come from a man in his late teens or twenties who had recovered from COVID-19.

This clone was detected ten times or more. CDR3 residues: CASSDRGSYEQYF. CDR3 DNA: TGTGCCAGCAGTGACAGGGGCTCCTACGAGCAGTACTTC. The chain combines TRBV6-1 with TRBJ2-7; TRBD1 might be the D (6 bases). From germline, CDR1 is MNHNS and CDR2 SASEGT. The CDR3 is made up of 13 amino acids. The V gene lost 3 bases and the J gene lost 0 bases, with 6 bases spanning the gap.

V and J are TRBV7-6 and TRBJ2-7; tentative D call: TRBD2 (7 bases). CDR1 SGHVS and CDR2 FNYEAQ come from the germline V gene. The CDR3 consists of 13 residues. Deletions cut 1 base from V and 6 bases from J, with 10 bases between. The chain's CDR3 is CASSLGGGPEQYF. The DNA of the CDR3 is TGTGCCAGCAGCTTAGGGGGGGGCCCCGAGCAGTACTTC.

This clone qualifies as medium-sized. The chain carries TRBV27 and TRBJ1-1; D is unresolved. CDR1 is MNHEY, CDR2 SMNVEV, per germline (reference sequence). Trimming pared 2 bases from V and 9 bases from J, leaving 13 bases between. This CDR3 has 13 residues. The CDR3 DNA reads TGTGCCAGCAGTTTAGGCCCCGCTGTCAAAGCTTTCTTT. It codes for CASSLGPAVKAFF.

This clone showed up just once. This sequence joins TRBV7-2 and TRBJ2-7, with TRBD2 identical over 7 bases. This CDR3 contains 14 residues. Germline CDR1 SGHTA, CDR2 FQGNSA. V shed 3 bases, J shed 2 bases, and the junction held 4 bases outside the gene matches. The CDR3, as DNA: TGTGCCAGCAGCTTCCCTGGACTAGCCTACGAGCAGTACTTC. Its translation: CASSFPGLAYEQYF.

V gene TRBV6-4 combines with J gene TRBJ2-3; TRBD2 aligns across 10 bases. CDR3 length: 15 amino acids. The V gene end was trimmed by 5 bases and the J gene end by 2 bases; junction bases not matched to a gene: 4. The germline gives CDR1 MRHNA, CDR2 SNTAGT. This chain's CDR3 is CASSLAGGPTDTQYF. CDR3 DNA sequence: TGTGCCAGCAGTTTAGCGGGGGGCCCCACAGATACGCAGTATTTT.

The J gene is TRBJ2-5, the V gene TRBV5-1; 9 bases match TRBD2. CDR3 length: 16 amino acids. V dropped 0 bases and J dropped 1; count of bases not matched to a gene: 4. Germline CDR1 is SGHRS and CDR2 is YFSETQ. The CDR3 loop reads CASSLDRRGGQETQYF. For the CDR3, the DNA is TGCGCCAGCAGCTTGGATCGGCGGGGGGGCCAAGAGACCCAGTACTTC.

This clone was counted between two and nine times. The chain couples TRBV7-9 to TRBJ2-1; 7 nucleotides line up with TRBD2. After removal of 4 bases from V and 3 bases from J, the junction contained 12 bases not matched to a gene. The CDR3 sequence is 17 residues long. Germline V gene lookup returns CDR1 SEHNR and CDR2 FQNEAQ (reference sequence). In DNA, the CDR3 is TGTGCCAGCAGCTCAACAAACGGCGGGAGCTACTACAATGAGCAGTTCTTC. It translates to CASSSTNGGSYYNEQFF. The whole variable domain, remainder taken from reference TRBV7-9 and TRBJ2-1, is DTGVSQNPRHKITKRGQNVTFRCDPISEHNRLYWYRQTLGQGPEFLTYFQNEAQLEKSRLLSDRFSAERPKGSFSTLEIQRTEQGDSAMYLCASSSTNGGSYYNEQFFGPGTRLTVL.

This sequence joins TRBV7-6 and TRBJ1-1, with TRBD1 matching over 7 bases. Germline CDR1 and CDR2: SGHVS and FNYEAQ. The CDR3 consists of 16 residues. V dropped 5 bases and J dropped 0; count of bases not matched to a gene: 9. Here the CDR3 reads CASSATGLAMNTEAFF. In nucleotides, the CDR3 is TGTGCCAGCAGCGCGACAGGGTTGGCGATGAACACTGAAGCTTTCTTT.

The chain links TRBV6-2 or TRBV6-3 to TRBJ1-5, with TRBD1 matching over 7 bases. V was clipped by 4 bases and J by 6 bases; unmatched bases: 6. This CDR3 is built from 14 residues. Germline values: CDR1 MNHEY, CDR2 SVGEGT. The CDR3, as DNA: TGTGCCAGCAGTTGGACAGGAGTCGGTCAGCCCCAGCATTTT. This gives the protein CASSWTGVGQPQHF.

The chain couples TRBV25-1 to TRBJ1-3; TRBD1 aligns across 7 bases. J lost 2 bases, V lost 3 bases, and 1 base had no gene match. Germline-derived CDR1 and CDR2 are MGHDK and SYGVNS. The CDR3 has 14 amino acids. The CDR3 coding sequence is TGTGCCAGCAGTGATGACAGGGCTGGAAACACCATATATTTT. Its translation is CASSDDRAGNTIYF.

The CDR3 is CASSQDVLQGARKNTEAFF. CDR3 coding DNA: TGCGCCAGCAGCCAAGACGTACTGCAGGGGGCCCGTAAGAACACTGAAGCTTTCTTT. This chain links TRBV4-1 with TRBJ1-1, with 8 bases matching TRBD1. V was clipped by 0 bases and J by 1 base; unmatched bases: 13. The CDR3 spans 19 residues. Germline V lookup: CDR1 MGHRA, CDR2 YSYEKL.

The chain links TRBV5-1 to TRBJ1-4; 9 bases are a match to TRBD1. V dropped 3 bases and J dropped 3; count of bases not matched to a gene: 6. CDR1 and CDR2 from the germline V gene are SGHRS and YFSETQ. This CDR3 has 16 residues. Here the CDR3 DNA reads TGCGCCAGCAGCTGGGGACAGGGAAGTGCTAATGAAAAACTGTTTTTT. This encodes CASSWGQGSANEKLFF.

This chain joins TRBV4-1 and TRBJ1-5; unclear D gene. Germline V gene sequence: CDR1 MGHRA, CDR2 YSYEKL. CDR3 length: 13 residues. The germline V and J ends were trimmed by 1 base and 5 bases, with 6 bases remaining between them. The CDR3 spells CASSQAEDQPQHF. The CDR3 DNA reads as TGCGCCAGCAGCCAAGCAGAAGATCAGCCCCAGCATTTT.

This chain uses TRBV10-1 with TRBJ2-7, with D possibly matching TRBD1 (6 bases). There are 13 residues in the CDR3. The germline V gene encodes CDR1 WNHNN and CDR2 SYGVQD (reference sequence). With 5 bases removed from V and 1 base from J, the gap between germline ends came to 9 bases. The DNA for the CDR3 is TGCGCCAGCAGTCGGGGACAATCCTACGAGCAGTACTTC. The encoded protein is CASSRGQSYEQYF.

V gene TRBV20-1 combines with J gene TRBJ2-4, with D possibly matching TRBD2 (5 bases). V lost 3 bases, J lost 6 bases, and 12 bases lay in between. Germline-derived CDR1 and CDR2 are DFQATT and SNEGSKA (reference sequence). The CDR3 is 13 residues long. CDR3 region: CSASWPGLNIQYF. The CDR3 nucleotides read TGCAGTGCTAGTTGGCCGGGGTTAAACATTCAGTACTTC.

This chain links TRBV28 with TRBJ1-2; a possible D gene is TRBD1 (5 bases). The CDR3 covers 11 residues. Germline V gene lookup returns CDR1 MDHEN and CDR2 SYDVKM. The CDR3 here is CAAGVGYGYTF. For the CDR3, the DNA is TGTGCGGCGGGGGTGGGCTATGGCTACACCTTC.

About this clone itself: Other nucleotide sequences from this sample produce the same CDR3. The genes are TRBV7-2 and TRBJ2-5; D remains ambiguous. The CDR3 is 13 amino acids. V lost 1 base to trimming and J lost 5 bases, with 8 bases between them. Germline V gene lookup returns CDR1 SGHTA and CDR2 FQGNSA. The CDR3 protein is CASSLGGGETQYF. The DNA of the CDR3 is TGTGCCAGCAGCTTAGGAGGTGGGGAGACCCAGTACTTC.

This clone has only a few counts. This chain joins TRBV28 and TRBJ1-6, with D perhaps TRBD1 (5 bases). The germline V and J ends were trimmed by 2 bases and 7 bases, with 12 bases remaining between them. The CDR3 length is 15 residues. CDR1 MDHEN and CDR2 SYDVKM come from the germline V gene. In DNA, the CDR3 is TGTGCCAGCAGTTTAGGAACAGGCAGGAATTCACCCCTCCACTTT. Protein sequence: CASSLGTGRNSPLHF.

The J gene is TRBJ2-4, the V gene TRBV9; D gene uncertain. Germline CDR1 reads SGDLS; CDR2 reads YYNGEE. The CDR3 consists of 15 residues. The V and J ends lost 0 bases and 0 bases respectively, with 7 bases between them. In nucleotides, the CDR3 is TGTGCCAGCAGCGTAGGACGCGGAGCCAAAAACATTCAGTACTTC. This encodes CASSVGRGAKNIQYF.

This clone was recorded once. The chain employs TRBV27 and TRBJ1-1; a possible D gene is TRBD1 (6 bases). V lost 6 bases and J 1 base, leaving 12 bases between the germline ends. The germline CDR1 and CDR2 sequences are MNHEY and SMNVEV (reference sequence). The CDR3 is made up of 14 amino acids. The CDR3 reads CASRLQGGNTEAFF. CDR3 nucleotides: TGTGCCAGCAGGTTACAGGGTGGGAACACTGAAGCTTTCTTT.